This T cell receptor beta chain was sequenced in a study of blood T cell repertoires in COVID-19. The overall study: Some COVID-19 samples were acute and others convalescent; all came from the United States, Italy and Spain. T cells, B-cell-depleted T cells, or PBMCs supplied cDNA or gDNA.

Participant-reported clinical history was the basis for cohort assignment. A PCR-confirmed or clinician-diagnosed COVID-19 case had contacted exposed participants within 2 weeks of entry. Some clones are missing from TCRdb's copy, which holds only in-frame ones; the method was immunoSEQ multiplex PCR. In the table there are roughly 200,000 clones, about 83% of which are singletons. This CDR3 comprises 15 residues. V was pared by 5 bases and J by 4 bases, with 17 bases between. Germline V gives CDR1 PRHDT, CDR2 FYEKMQ (reference sequence). The material sequenced was PBMCs or T cells enriched from blood (not recorded which). The V gene is TRBV13, the J gene TRBJ2-5, with D possibly TRBD2 on 6 matching bases. This TCR came from a woman under 40 who had been exposed to COVID-19. The CDR3 loop is CASSATAQGGETQYF. CDR3 nucleotide sequence: TGTGCCAGCAGCGCCACGGCGCAGGGAGGAGAGACCCAGTACTTC.